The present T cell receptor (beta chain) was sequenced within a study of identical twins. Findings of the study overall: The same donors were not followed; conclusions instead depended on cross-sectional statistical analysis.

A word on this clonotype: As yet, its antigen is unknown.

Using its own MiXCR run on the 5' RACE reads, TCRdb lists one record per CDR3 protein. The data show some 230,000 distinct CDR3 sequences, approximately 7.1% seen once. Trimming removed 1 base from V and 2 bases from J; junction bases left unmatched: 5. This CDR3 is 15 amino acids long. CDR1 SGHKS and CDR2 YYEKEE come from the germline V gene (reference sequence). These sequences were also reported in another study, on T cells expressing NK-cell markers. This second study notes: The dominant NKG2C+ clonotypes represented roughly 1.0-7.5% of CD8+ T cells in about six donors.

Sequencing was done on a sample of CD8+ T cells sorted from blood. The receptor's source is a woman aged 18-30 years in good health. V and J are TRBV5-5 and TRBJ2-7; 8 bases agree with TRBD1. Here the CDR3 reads CASSLMGTGPYEQYF. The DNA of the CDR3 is TGTGCCAGCAGCTTGATGGGGACAGGTCCCTACGAGCAGTACTTC. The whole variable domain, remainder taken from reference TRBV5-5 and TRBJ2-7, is DAGVTQSPTHLIKTRGQQVTLRCSPISGHKSVSWYQQVLGQGPQFIFQYYEKEERGRGNFPDRFSARQFPNYSSELNVNALLLGDSALYLCASSLMGTGPYEQYFGPGTRLTVT.